This record concerns one T cell receptor beta chain sequence. Germline V gives CDR1 SGHRS, CDR2 YFSETQ. V shed 2 bases, J shed 7 bases, and the junction held 9 bases outside the gene matches. The CDR3 sequence is 15 residues long. The sample originates from a study of blood T cell repertoires in COVID-19. Using immunoSEQ multiplex PCR, the repertoire was profiled, and TCRdb retains in-frame clones only, with some absent. The sample consists of 250,000 or so clones, around nine tenths of them appearing once. The chain has TRBV5-1 and TRBJ2-1; TRBD1 aligns across 7 bases. Specimen: PBMCs or T cells enriched from blood (not recorded which). This clonotype originated in a young woman who had recovered from COVID-19. The CDR3 reads CASSFRDSDTNEQFF. Written as DNA, the CDR3 is TGCGCCAGCAGCTTCCGGGACAGCGATACGAATGAGCAGTTCTTC.